These 31 T cell receptor beta chains were sequenced from one sample in a study of T cell responses to AZD1222 COVID-19 vaccine. The protocol was immunoSEQ multiplex PCR, while the TCRdb copy is restricted to in-frame clones and leaves out a portion. The sample has approximately 180,000 clones, around 88% seen once. Source: peripheral blood, taken on day 0 of AZD1222 vaccination. Receptor source: an adult in good health.

This clone has a handful of counts. The gene calls are TRBV6-1 and TRBJ2-3; TRBD2 agrees at 12 bases. Trimming cost V 2 bases and J 0 bases; bases outside gene matches: 3. CDR3 length: 17 residues. Germline V gene lookup returns CDR1 MNHNS and CDR2 SASEGT. The CDR3 loop reads CASSELAGGPSTDTQYF. For the CDR3, the DNA is TGTGCCAGCAGTGAACTAGCGGGGGGGCCTAGCACAGATACGCAGTATTTT.

The chain combines TRBV2 with TRBJ1-3; D possibly corresponds to TRBD1 (6 bases). Trimming left V 4 bases short and J 7 bases short, with 14 bases between. Germline CDR1 reads SNHLY; CDR2 reads FYNNEI. The CDR3 sequence is 14 residues long. CDR3 loop: CASSGGARTNTIYF. Written as DNA, the CDR3 is TGTGCCAGCAGTGGGGGGGCCCGAACGAACACCATATATTTT.

The V and J genes are TRBV28 and TRBJ1-2, with D hard to call. The CDR3 sequence is 13 residues long. With 6 bases removed from V and 5 bases from J, the gap between germline ends came to 13 bases. From germline, CDR1 is MDHEN and CDR2 SYDVKM. The CDR3 loop is CASSPHTGYGYTF. The CDR3 nucleotides read TGTGCCAGCAGCCCTCACACGGGGTATGGCTACACCTTC.

The rearrangement links TRBV3-1 (or the pseudogene TRBV3-2) to TRBJ2-3, with D perhaps being TRBD1 or TRBD2 (5 bases each). Germline V gene data show CDR1 as LGHDT and CDR2 as YNNKEL (reference sequence). V was trimmed by 0 bases and J by 1 base, leaving 17 bases between them. This CDR3 spans 18 amino acids. The CDR3 DNA reads TGTGCCAGCAGCCAAGATTGGGCTAGGGTGGGGGGCACAGATACGCAGTATTTT. Translating it yields CASSQDWARVGGTDTQYF.

This sequence joins TRBV6-5 and TRBJ1-2; a possible D gene is TRBD1 (6 bases). Germline V gene lookup returns CDR1 MNHEY and CDR2 SVGAGI. Trimming removed 6 bases from V and 3 bases from J, with 17 bases in between. The CDR3 spans 15 residues. CDR3 region: CASRKGAGEDYGYTF. CDR3 DNA: TGTGCCAGCAGGAAGGGCGCAGGGGAGGACTATGGCTACACCTTC.

The rearrangement uses TRBV5-4 and TRBJ1-2; D unresolved. Looked up from germline, CDR1 is SGHNT and CDR2 is YYREEE (reference sequence). V lost 4 bases, J lost 8 bases, and 12 bases lay in between. This CDR3 region has 12 residues. The CDR3 protein is CASSHQTAGYTF. The CDR3 coding sequence is TGTGCCAGCAGCCACCAAACGGCGGGCTACACCTTC.

The CDR3: CASSLGGYSAFF. The CDR3 nucleotides read TGTGCCAGCAGCCTAGGGGGGTATTCGGCTTTCTTT. The V call is TRBV12-3 or TRBV12-4, the J call TRBJ1-1; possibly TRBD1 for D (6 bases). This CDR3 contains 12 residues. V lost 6 bases and J lost 11, with 16 bases in between.

The chain uses TRBV5-1 and TRBJ1-1; D unclear. The CDR3 spans 14 residues. The germline V and J ends were trimmed by 0 bases and 5 bases, with 11 bases remaining between them. The germline gives CDR1 SGHRS, CDR2 YFSETQ. The CDR3 coding sequence is TGCGCCAGCAGCTTGGGGACTATGGGAACTGAAGCTTTCTTT. Its protein is CASSLGTMGTEAFF. The full variable domain, completed using reference TRBV5-1 and TRBJ1-1, is KAGVTQTPRYLIKTRGQQVTLSCSPISGHRSVSWYQQTPGQGLQFLFEYFSETQRNKGNFPGRFSGRQFSNSRSEMNVSTLELGDSALYLCASSLGTMGTEAFFGQGTRLTVV.

V and J are TRBV6-1 and TRBJ2-1; TRBD2 is a possible D gene (6 bases). V was cut by 1 base and J by 3 bases, with 10 bases left in between. The germline CDR1 and CDR2 sequences are MNHNS and SASEGT. The CDR3 runs to 15 residues. The CDR3, as DNA: TGTGCCAGCAGTGAAGGATTGGGGGGCTACAATGAGCAGTTCTTC. Translating gives CASSEGLGGYNEQFF.

The chain uses TRBV3-1 (or the pseudogene TRBV3-2) and TRBJ2-7; either TRBD1 or TRBD2 may fit D (5 bases each). Germline V gene sequence: CDR1 LGHDT, CDR2 YNNKEL (reference sequence). The V end was cut by 3 bases, the J end by 2 bases, with 14 bases between. The length of the CDR3 is 15 residues. For the CDR3, the DNA is TGTGCCAGCAGCCATGGGGACGGTAAACCCTACGAGCAGTACTTC. This translates into CASSHGDGKPYEQYF.

This chain uses TRBV10-1 with TRBJ2-4; tentatively, D is TRBD1 (6 bases). CDR1 and CDR2 (germline): WNHNN, SYGVQD (reference sequence). Trimming shortened V by 5 bases and J by 0 bases, and 17 bases separated the two germline ends. The CDR3 runs 17 residues. The CDR3 loop reads CASSSGDGNLAKNIQYF. CDR3 DNA sequence: TGCGCCAGCAGTTCAGGGGACGGAAATCTAGCCAAAAACATTCAGTACTTC.

This clone has only a few counts. The chain has TRBV5-4 and TRBJ1-2, with unresolved D. Germline lookup yields CDR1 SGHNT and CDR2 YYREEE (reference sequence). The CDR3 extends over 15 amino acids. Trimming stripped 0 bases from V and 3 bases from J, with 12 bases between. The chain's CDR3 is CASSLGLDGYYGYTF. CDR3 DNA: TGTGCCAGCAGCTTGGGTTTGGACGGATACTATGGCTACACCTTC.

CDR3 in DNA: TGTGCCAGCAGCCAGACTACATCCTACAATGAGCAGTTCTTC. Its protein product is CASSQTTSYNEQFF. The chain links TRBV3-1 (or the pseudogene TRBV3-2) to TRBJ2-1; D is perhaps TRBD2 (5 bases). The CDR3 consists of 14 residues. The germline V and J ends were trimmed by 3 bases and 1 base, with 7 bases remaining between them. The germline CDR1 and CDR2 sequences are LGHDT and YNNKEL (reference sequence).

The V gene is TRBV6-4, the J gene TRBJ2-4, with D uncertain. This CDR3 region has 14 residues. Looked up from germline, CDR1 is MRHNA and CDR2 is SNTAGT. V lost 6 bases and J 0 bases, leaving 9 bases between the germline ends. The CDR3 DNA is TGTGCCAGCAGATTGCTCCTAGCCAAAAACATTCAGTACTTC. Residues: CASRLLLAKNIQYF.

The rearrangement joins TRBV19 to TRBJ2-5, with D perhaps TRBD2 (6 bases). V was cut by 3 bases and J by 3 bases, with 17 bases left in between. CDR1 LNHDA and CDR2 SQIVND come from the germline V gene (reference sequence). The CDR3 loop spans 16 amino acids. CDR3 nucleotide sequence: TGTGCCAGTAGTATGGACGGAGGGGCGGGTGAAGAGACCCAGTACTTC. Its protein is CASSMDGGAGEETQYF.

The chain uses TRBV19 and TRBJ1-4; D ambiguous. CDR1 and CDR2 (germline): LNHDA, SQIVND (reference sequence). This CDR3 has 16 amino acids. Trimming took off 4 bases at V and 0 bases at J, with 12 bases between the two ends. The CDR3 here is CASSSPWRATNEKLFF. The CDR3 DNA reads as TGTGCCAGTAGTAGTCCTTGGAGGGCAACTAATGAAAAACTGTTTTTT. Full variable domain (remainder filled in from reference TRBV19 and TRBJ1-4): DGGITQSPKYLFRKEGQNVTLSCEQNLNHDAMYWYRQDPGQGLRLIYYSQIVNDFQKGDIAEGYSVSREKKESFPLTVTSAQKNPTAFYLCASSSPWRATNEKLFFGSGTQLSVL.

This chain uses TRBV19 with TRBJ1-3; the D is unclear. The germline gives CDR1 LNHDA, CDR2 SQIVND (reference sequence). This CDR3 is 13 amino acids long. V dropped 5 bases and J dropped 2 bases, with 7 bases sitting between them. The CDR3 coding sequence is TGTGCCAGTAGTCTATCTCCTGGAAACACCATATATTTT. Translating it yields CASSLSPGNTIYF.

This chain connects TRBV6-5 to TRBJ1-1; D uncertain. Trimming removed 5 bases from V and 6 bases from J, with 16 bases in between. This CDR3 spans 14 amino acids. Germline V gives CDR1 MNHEY, CDR2 SVGAGI. CDR3 sequence: CASSPGWFGAEAFF. CDR3 nucleotides: TGTGCCAGCAGTCCGGGGTGGTTTGGGGCTGAAGCTTTCTTT.

The chain has TRBV7-6 and TRBJ2-3, with 9 bases that match TRBD2. V shed 5 bases and J 4 bases; nucleotides not matched to a gene: 13. Looked up from germline, CDR1 is SGHVS and CDR2 is FNYEAQ. The CDR3 length is 17 residues. CDR3 nucleotide sequence: TGTGCCAGCAGCCCCTTATTGGAGCGGGGGGAACCAGATACGCAGTATTTT. As protein: CASSPLLERGEPDTQYF.

The rearrangement joins TRBV12-5 to TRBJ1-1, with D unclear. V lost 0 bases to trimming and J lost 2 bases, with 19 bases between them. Germline values: CDR1 LGHNT, CDR2 FRNRAP. There are 18 residues in the CDR3. CDR3 amino acids: CASGLVRLGIRVNTEAFF. In DNA form, the CDR3 reads TGTGCTAGTGGTTTGGTACGTCTCGGAATACGGGTTAACACTGAAGCTTTCTTT.

The chain has TRBV4-1 and TRBJ1-5, with 9 bases that match TRBD1. The CDR3 extends over 15 amino acids. Per the germline V gene, CDR1 is MGHRA and CDR2 is YSYEKL. The V gene end was trimmed by 0 bases and the J gene end by 5 bases; junction bases not matched to a gene: 2. The CDR3 region is CASSQEDRGYQPQHF. CDR3 nucleotide sequence: TGCGCCAGCAGCCAAGAGGACAGGGGATATCAGCCCCAGCATTTT.

The chain has TRBV7-3 and TRBJ1-1; D perhaps matches TRBD1 (5 bases). The germline V gene has CDR1 SGHTA and CDR2 FQGTGA. There are 15 residues in the CDR3. Trimming removed 2 bases from V and 1 base from J, with 11 bases in between. CDR3 sequence (DNA): TGTGCCAGCAGCTTAGAGGGTGGGGCGAACACTGAAGCTTTCTTT. It specifies CASSLEGGANTEAFF.

V is TRBV14 and J is TRBJ2-7; TRBD1 matches at 7 bases. J gave up 1 base and V 3 bases, and 9 bases lay outside the gene matches. CDR1 and CDR2 from the germline V gene are SGHDN and FVKESK. CDR3 length: 16 amino acids. CDR3 bases: TGTGCCAGCAGCCAGAGAGGACAGGAACCTTCCTACGAGCAGTACTTC. It codes for CASSQRGQEPSYEQYF.

This clone appeared once. The chain uses TRBV9 and TRBJ1-2, with D unclear. The length of the CDR3 is 14 residues. Germline V gives CDR1 SGDLS, CDR2 YYNGEE. Trimming left V 0 bases short and J 4 bases short, with 10 bases between. For the CDR3, the DNA is TGTGCCAGCAGCGTAGCCGGGCCCGCCTATGGCTACACCTTC. It yields the protein CASSVAGPAYGYTF.

V and J are TRBV7-9 and TRBJ1-1; 9 bases are shared with TRBD1. The CDR3 totals 15 residues. Germline V lookup: CDR1 SEHNR, CDR2 FQNEAQ (reference sequence). The V and J ends lost 5 bases and 3 bases, in that order; junction bases with no gene match: 7. The CDR3 nucleotides are TGTGCCAGCAGCGCACTACAGGGGGCGGACACTGAAGCTTTCTTT. Encoded protein: CASSALQGADTEAFF.

This chain links TRBV3-1 (or the pseudogene TRBV3-2) with TRBJ1-2; D unclear. The germline V gene has CDR1 LGHDT and CDR2 YNNKEL (reference sequence). This CDR3 is built from 13 residues. The V end was cut by 3 bases, the J end by 7 bases, with 12 bases between. In DNA form, the CDR3 reads TGTGCCAGCAGCCAGGGGAAGGTTTCTGGCTACACCTTC. Its protein product is CASSQGKVSGYTF.

J is TRBJ2-7 and V is TRBV19; D is possibly TRBD2 (7 bases). This CDR3 contains 14 residues. Trimming left V 6 bases short and J 0 bases short, with 12 bases between. Germline CDR1 LNHDA, CDR2 SQIVND (reference sequence). The CDR3 DNA sequence: TGTGCCAGTAGACCCCGGGGGGCCTCCTACGAGCAGTACTTC. It translates to CASRPRGASYEQYF.

The V gene is TRBV5-4, the J gene TRBJ1-2; tentative D call: TRBD1 (5 bases). V was clipped by 9 bases and J by 5 bases, with 20 bases between them. This CDR3 spans 14 amino acids. Germline-derived CDR1 and CDR2 are SGHNT and YYREEE (reference sequence). CDR3 protein: CATRSAGRVYGYTF. The CDR3, as DNA: TGTGCCACCCGGAGTGCGGGACGGGTTTATGGCTACACCTTC.

The V call is TRBV3-1 (or the pseudogene TRBV3-2), the J call TRBJ1-1, with D tentatively TRBD1 (5 bases). There are 14 residues in the CDR3. Per germline, CDR1 LGHDT and CDR2 YNNKEL (reference sequence). Deletions cut 4 bases from V and 5 bases from J, with 14 bases between. The CDR3 coding sequence is TGTGCCAGCAGCCCACGGGGGGGAGGGACTGAAGCTTTCTTT. This translates into CASSPRGGGTEAFF.

CDR3 sequence reads: CASSFRAGGYGYTF. CDR3 sequence (DNA): TGTGCCAGCAGTTTTAGGGCAGGGGGCTATGGCTACACCTTC. The chain uses TRBV2 and TRBJ1-2; 7 bases match TRBD1. V gave up 5 bases and J gave up 4 bases; unmatched junction bases: 7. The CDR3 is 14 amino acids. Germline V gene sequence: CDR1 SNHLY, CDR2 FYNNEI.

This clone was recorded once. This chain connects TRBV6-1 to TRBJ1-2; no firm D call. CDR1 and CDR2 (germline): MNHNS, SASEGT. Trimming pared 3 bases from V and 5 bases from J, leaving 4 bases between. This CDR3 comprises 11 residues. CDR3 amino acids: CASSERYGYTF. Here the CDR3 DNA reads TGTGCCAGCAGTGAGCGGTATGGCTACACCTTC.